This record looks at one TCR beta chain sequence and its context. Antigen unknown. The authors deemed Graves' hyperthyroidism stable absent ophthalmopathy progression within 18 months. The data were obtained in a study of T cells in Graves' hyperthyroidism and ophthalmopathy. The study's findings and limits: Also found in blood were most expanded thyroid clonotypes above 0.001.

RNA transcripts were the template for amplifying TCR beta CDR3 regions. The HTBI primer set was used in a first-round RT-PCR of the TCR CDR3. Each CDR3 protein gets one entry after TCRdb re-called the multiplex PCR reads with MiXCR. The sample includes about 420,000 distinct CDR3 sequences, about an eighth of them seen just once. Per germline, CDR1 SGHDN and CDR2 FVKESK. CDR3 length equals 16 residues. The junction had 7 bases not matched to a gene; V was cut back by 4 bases and J by 1 base. The TCR was taken from a woman in her late teens or twenties with Graves' hyperthyroidism. Sequenced: blood. This chain links TRBV14 with TRBJ1-1; 9 positions agree with TRBD1. Written as DNA, the CDR3 is TGTGCCAGCAGCCTCCTGCCGGGACAGGGGAACACTGAAGCTTTCTTT. The encoded protein is CASSLLPGQGNTEAFF. Variable domain in full (rest from reference TRBV14 and TRBJ1-1): EAGVTQFPSHSVIEKGQTVTLRCDPISGHDNLYWYRRVMGKEIKFLLHFVKESKQDESGMPNNRFLAERTGGTYSTLKVQPAELEDSGVYFCASSLLPGQGNTEAFFGQGTRLTVV.